This T cell receptor (beta chain) was documented in a study of blood T cell repertoires in COVID-19. Study overall: The samples span acute and convalescent COVID-19 from the United States, Italy and Spain. The analysed material was cDNA or gDNA that came from T cells, B-cell-depleted T cells, or PBMCs.

There are a few counts of this clone. This CDR3 spans 13 amino acids. V lost 6 bases to trimming and J lost 4 bases; unmatched junction nucleotides: 5. Germline V lookup: CDR1 SGHTA, CDR2 FQGNSA. The table came from immunoSEQ multiplex PCR; TCRdb's copy has only in-frame clones and leaves some out. Of hundreds of thousands of clones in the sample, more than 80% are singletons; the top ten hold about 3%. Input material: peripheral blood. The TCR was taken from a woman in her twenties or thirties with COVID-19, enrolled during active disease. The V call is TRBV7-2, the J call TRBJ2-7; 8 bases match TRBD2. CDR3 protein: CASRVAGGYEQYF. In DNA, the CDR3 is TGTGCCAGCAGGGTTGCGGGGGGATACGAGCAGTACTTC.